The 23 T cell receptor beta chains below were found in one sample sequenced in a study of T cell repertoires in cytomegalovirus infection. No antigen is known for these receptors. TCRdb used MiXCR to reprocess the reads, holding one entry per CDR3 protein. The sample has approximately 1,000,000 distinct CDR3 sequences, approximately 31% seen once. Specimen: cultured CD8+ T cells from PBMCs, collected from culture after CMV antigen stimulation. These receptor sequences come from a human donor in good health (CMV status not recorded). Some clones in this sample may be carry-over from other donors' samples.

The gene calls are TRBV19 and TRBJ1-1, with 9 bases that match TRBD1. J gave up 3 bases and V 5 bases, and 7 bases lay outside the gene matches. The CDR3 totals 15 residues. Germline loops: CDR1 LNHDA, CDR2 SQIVND (reference sequence). In nucleotides, the CDR3 is TGTGCCAGTAGTTCCGGGACAGGGATTTACACTGAAGCTTTCTTT. It codes for CASSSGTGIYTEAFF.

This clonotype was seen only a few times. The rearrangement links TRBV5-4 to TRBJ2-7; D not certain. This CDR3 is 12 amino acids long. The germline gives CDR1 SGHNT, CDR2 YYREEE (reference sequence). Trimming removed 4 bases from V and 4 bases from J, with 9 bases in between. Here the CDR3 reads CASSDDMYEQYV. As DNA, the CDR3 is TGTGCCAGCAGCGACGACATGTACGAGCAGTACGTC.

This rearrangement joins TRBV6-2 or TRBV6-3 to TRBJ2-3; a weak D match, TRBD1 (6 bases). Germline V CDR1 and CDR2: MNHEY, SVGEGT. V was clipped by 2 bases and J by 5 bases, with 20 bases between them. The CDR3 runs 17 residues. The CDR3 protein is CASSYISAGVYVDTQYF. The CDR3, as DNA: TGTGCCAGCAGTTACATTTCGGCAGGGGTCTATGTAGATACGCAGTATTTT.

The chain employs TRBV27 and TRBJ1-1, with D perhaps matching TRBD1 (5 bases). The CDR3 has 14 amino acids. Germline CDR1 MNHEY, CDR2 SMNVEV (reference sequence). Trimming shortened V by 4 bases and J by 3 bases, and 12 bases separated the two germline ends. CDR3 sequence reads: CASSSGVGDTEAFF. CDR3 nucleotides: TGTGCCAGCAGTTCGGGTGTAGGGGACACTGAAGCTTTCTTT.

With regard to this clonotype: Germline and junction disagree at one end, which may indicate a read error. The chain employs TRBV6-6 and TRBJ1-1, with TRBD1 as a possible D gene (5 bases). The CDR3 covers 17 residues. The germline V gene has CDR1 MNHNY and CDR2 SVGAGI (reference sequence). In DNA form, the CDR3 reads TGTGCCAGCAGTTACTCGAGGGACGGCAATATGAACTCTGAAGCTTTCTTT. Residues: CASSYSRDGNMNSEAFF.

The chain recombines TRBV7-2 with TRBJ1-2, with D possibly matching TRBD1 (5 bases). With 3 bases removed from V and 6 bases from J, the gap between germline ends came to 14 bases. The CDR3 is 14 residues long. Germline V gene lookup returns CDR1 SGHTA and CDR2 FQGNSA. The CDR3 loop reads CTSSLGGSVDGYTF. CDR3 DNA: TGTACCAGCAGCTTGGGGGGAAGTGTGGATGGCTACACCTTC.

Comments on this clonotype: This may come from a read error, since a much larger clone is one base off. V usage is TRBV7-6 and J usage is TRBJ2-3; tentatively, D is TRBD2 (7 bases). The CDR3 contains 16 residues. Germline V lookup: CDR1 SGHVS, CDR2 FNYEAQ. V dropped 5 bases and J dropped 5 bases, with 20 bases sitting between them. In nucleotides, the CDR3 is TGTGCCAGCAGCATTAGGTTGGGGGGGCCCATAGATACGCAGTATTTT. It specifies CASSIRLGGPIDTQYF.

This clonotype appeared many times. This rearrangement joins TRBV7-2 to TRBJ1-6; no clear D. V was pared by 4 bases and J by 8 bases, with 15 bases between. CDR1 SGHTA and CDR2 FQGNSA come from the germline V gene. The CDR3 is made up of 15 amino acids. The CDR3: CASSSTFEGYSPLHF. CDR3 DNA sequence: TGTGCCAGCAGCTCCACCTTTGAGGGTTATTCACCCCTCCACTTT.

This clonotype was counted ten times or more. The rearrangement links TRBV7-2 to TRBJ1-5; D not resolved. This CDR3 contains 13 residues. V was shortened by 3 bases and J by 7 bases, with 10 bases between the two germline ends. In germline, CDR1 is SGHTA, CDR2 FQGNSA. CDR3 loop: CASSLSGWQPQHF. The CDR3 DNA sequence: TGTGCCAGCAGCTTGTCCGGATGGCAGCCCCAGCATTTT.

This clonotype was detected a few times. The chain links TRBV7-6 to TRBJ2-1, with 8 bases lining up with TRBD2. The germline CDR1 and CDR2 sequences are SGHVS and FNYEAQ. V lost 3 bases to trimming and J lost 3 bases; unmatched junction nucleotides: 10. The CDR3 loop spans 17 amino acids. DNA of the CDR3: TGTGCCAGCAGCTTTGGGGCTACTAGCGGCCGCTACAATGAGCAGTTCTTC. This codes for CASSFGATSGRYNEQFF.

The V gene is TRBV5-1, the J gene TRBJ1-4; 9 nucleotides align to TRBD1. The CDR3 has 15 residues. CDR1 and CDR2 (germline): SGHRS, YFSETQ. The ends lost 2 bases at V and 6 bases at J; junction bases unmatched: 5. The CDR3 region is CASSFGDRVYEKLFF. The CDR3 DNA sequence: TGCGCCAGCAGCTTCGGGGACAGGGTATATGAAAAACTGTTTTTT.

This clonotype was seen only once. A junction boundary mismatches the germline segment, possibly from a read error. The V call is TRBV6-1, the J call TRBJ2-3; tentative D call: TRBD2 (6 bases). The V gene's germline CDR1 is MNHNS and CDR2 SASEGT. The CDR3 has 16 residues. The CDR3 is CANSERREPSTDTQYF. DNA for the CDR3: TGTGCCAACAGTGAAAGACGGGAGCCTAGCACAGATACGCAGTATTTT.

This clonotype was seen only a few times. The chain employs TRBV29-1 and TRBJ2-5; 8 nucleotides agree with TRBD1. Germline V gives CDR1 SQVTM, CDR2 ANQGSEA. V dropped 2 bases and J dropped 2; count of bases not matched to a gene: 7. CDR3 length: 15 amino acids. In DNA, the CDR3 is TGCAGCGTTGAAAACTGGAGGGACAGGCAAGAGACCCAGTACTTC. As protein: CSVENWRDRQETQYF.

This clonotype was counted at least ten times. The chain couples TRBV7-8 to TRBJ2-7; the D gene is possibly TRBD1 (6 bases). The V and J ends lost 2 bases and 7 bases respectively, with 21 bases between them. The CDR3 has 16 amino acids. Germline loops: CDR1 SGHVS, CDR2 FQNEAQ. CDR3 protein: CASSLKGGRGKGEQYF. CDR3 nucleotides: TGTGCCAGCAGCTTAAAGGGTGGCAGGGGTAAGGGGGAGCAGTACTTC.

This clonotype has just a few counts. The V call is TRBV28, the J call TRBJ1-1; a weak D match, TRBD1 (6 bases). Germline CDR1 is MDHEN and CDR2 is SYDVKM. Between the trimmed V and J ends, which lost 5 bases and 3 bases, there was a span of 31 bases. The length of the CDR3 is 20 residues. The CDR3 protein is CASSTIVGGTYLSGDTEAFF. CDR3 DNA: TGTGCCAGCAGTACAATTGTCGGCGGGACATATCTATCTGGGGACACTGAAGCTTTCTTT.

J is TRBJ2-1 and V is TRBV12-5; no reliable D call. Per the germline V gene, CDR1 is LGHNT and CDR2 is FRNRAP. This CDR3 contains 13 residues. V was cut by 6 bases and J by 9 bases, with 15 bases left in between. The CDR3 is CASGPGFGSEQFF. CDR3 in DNA: TGTGCTAGTGGCCCCGGGTTTGGCAGTGAGCAGTTCTTC.

V gene TRBV29-1 combines with J gene TRBJ2-5; D is possibly TRBD1 (6 bases). This CDR3 contains 14 residues. Germline loops: CDR1 SQVTM, CDR2 ANQGSEA. V shed 6 bases and J shed 2 bases, with 16 bases lying between them. Written as DNA, the CDR3 is TGCAGCGTCCCCCGGGACACGAAACAAGAGACCCAGTACTTC. Its protein is CSVPRDTKQETQYF.

The chain links TRBV19 to TRBJ1-6; D uncertain. Trimming took 3 bases from V and 2 from J, leaving 17 bases between them. The CDR3 runs 18 residues. Germline lookup yields CDR1 LNHDA and CDR2 SQIVND (reference sequence). For the CDR3, the DNA is TGTGCCAGTAGTATTCCGGAGAACGCAAGCCCCTATAATTCACCCCTCCACTTT. Translation gives CASSIPENASPYNSPLHF.

This chain links TRBV9 with TRBJ1-1; perhaps TRBD1 as D (5 bases). Trimming removed 0 bases from V and 3 bases from J, with 15 bases in between. The germline CDR1 and CDR2 sequences are SGDLS and YYNGEE. There are 16 residues in the CDR3. The CDR3 loop reads CASSVVEGNRYTEAFF. CDR3 bases: TGTGCCAGCAGCGTAGTAGAGGGGAATAGGTACACTGAAGCTTTCTTT.

The rearrangement links TRBV4-1 to TRBJ2-2; D tentatively fits TRBD1 or TRBD2 (5 bases each). CDR1 is MGHRA and CDR2 is YSYEKL in the germline V gene. This CDR3 is 14 amino acids long. The ends were cut back, 4 bases at V and 0 bases at J, with 6 bases in the middle. CDR3 loop: CASSRDPNTGELFF. The CDR3 DNA reads as TGCGCCAGCAGCCGGGACCCGAACACCGGGGAGCTGTTTTTT.

This clonotype was seen repeatedly, ten times or more. V gene TRBV5-4 combines with J gene TRBJ2-5; 9 bases fit TRBD2. This CDR3 is built from 16 residues. The V gene's germline CDR1 is SGHNT and CDR2 YYREEE (reference sequence). Germline trimming cut 4 bases from V and 6 bases from J; bases unmatched to any gene: 13. For the CDR3, the DNA is TGTGCCAGCAGCCGCCCAGGCGGGGGGGCTTTAAAGACCCAGTACTTC. As protein: CASSRPGGGALKTQYF.

This clonotype came up a few times. The V call is TRBV12-3 or TRBV12-4, the J call TRBJ2-3; perhaps TRBD1 as D (5 bases). The V gene lost 7 bases and the J gene lost 5 bases, with 13 bases spanning the gap. CDR3 size: 13 residues. The CDR3 here is CASNQGHLDTQYF. The CDR3 DNA reads TGTGCCAGCAACCAAGGACACCTAGATACGCAGTATTTT.

This clonotype was counted many times. V and J are TRBV7-2 and TRBJ2-7; 11 positions match TRBD2. Looked up from germline, CDR1 is SGHTA and CDR2 is FQGNSA. With 5 bases clipped from V and 3 bases from J, the junction kept 9 bases outside the gene matches. The CDR3 spans 16 residues. The CDR3 region is CASSVTGTSGYYEQYV. CDR3 coding DNA: TGTGCCAGCAGCGTAACCGGGACTAGCGGTTACTACGAGCAGTACGTC.